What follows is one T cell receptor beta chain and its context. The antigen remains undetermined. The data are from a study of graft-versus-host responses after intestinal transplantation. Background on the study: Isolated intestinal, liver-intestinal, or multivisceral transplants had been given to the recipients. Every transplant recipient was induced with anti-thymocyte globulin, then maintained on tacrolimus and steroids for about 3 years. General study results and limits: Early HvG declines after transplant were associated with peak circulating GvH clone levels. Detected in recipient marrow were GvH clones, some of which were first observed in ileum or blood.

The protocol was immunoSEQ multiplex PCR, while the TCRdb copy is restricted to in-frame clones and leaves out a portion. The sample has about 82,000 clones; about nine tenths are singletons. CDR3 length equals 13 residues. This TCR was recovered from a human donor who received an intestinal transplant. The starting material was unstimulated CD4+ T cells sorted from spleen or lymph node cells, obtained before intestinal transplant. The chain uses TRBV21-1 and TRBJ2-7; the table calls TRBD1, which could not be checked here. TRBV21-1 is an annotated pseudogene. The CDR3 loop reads CASTQTGTYEQYF. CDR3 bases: TGTGCCAGCACCCAGACAGGGACCTACGAGCAGTACTTC.